A single sample is the source of the 23 T cell receptor beta chains below, sequenced in a study of T cell repertoires in cytomegalovirus infection. TCRdb called the reads again in MiXCR, with one record for every CDR3 protein. Counted here are 150,000 to 200,000 distinct CDR3 sequences, about 20% occurring once; the ten biggest clones make up around 3.1%. Sequences were obtained from PBMCs. The receptors were gathered from a human donor in good health (CMV status not recorded). Some clones in this sample may be carry-over from other donors' samples.

The DNA of the CDR3 is TGTGCCAGCAGTGAACGGGGGCCCCGAACAGATACGCAGTATTTT. It translates to CASSERGPRTDTQYF. The V gene is TRBV6-4, the J gene TRBJ2-3; D tentatively reads TRBD1 or TRBD2 (6 bases each). This CDR3 has 15 amino acids. Germline V lookup: CDR1 MRHNA, CDR2 SNTAGT. Between the trimmed V and J ends, which lost 3 bases and 3 bases, there was a span of 13 bases.

The chain has TRBV5-4 and TRBJ2-5; 8 bases fit TRBD1. Germline lookup yields CDR1 SGHNT and CDR2 YYREEE (reference sequence). J lost 3 bases, V lost 3 bases, and 7 bases had no gene match. The CDR3 is 15 residues long. CDR3 nucleotides: TGTGCCAGCAGCTCCTCATGGACAGGGAAAGAGACCCAGTACTTC. Protein product: CASSSSWTGKETQYF.

The V gene is TRBV5-1, the J gene TRBJ1-1; the D gene is possibly TRBD1 (6 bases). CDR3 length: 18 residues. Germline loops: CDR1 SGHRS, CDR2 YFSETQ. The V end was cut by 0 bases, the J end by 2 bases, with 20 bases between. CDR3 amino acids: CASSLEGVRRGPNTEAFF. The CDR3 DNA follows: TGCGCCAGCAGCTTGGAAGGGGTCCGCAGGGGTCCAAACACTGAAGCTTTCTTT.

J is TRBJ1-3 and V is TRBV6-1; D is ambiguous. V was shortened by 4 bases and J by 6 bases, with 13 bases between the two germline ends. Germline V gives CDR1 MNHNS, CDR2 SASEGT. The CDR3 loop spans 14 amino acids. The CDR3 loop reads CASSVGSDLNTIYF. In DNA, the CDR3 is TGTGCCAGCAGTGTCGGGTCGGACTTAAACACCATATATTTT.

This clonotype was found a few times. The CDR3 DNA reads as TGCAGTGCTAGAGATCACGGGCTTGGGGGACAGGCGCCCTACGAGCAGTACTTC. Amino acids: CSARDHGLGGQAPYEQYF. The rearrangement links TRBV20-1 to TRBJ2-7, with TRBD1 matching over 8 bases. Per germline, CDR1 DFQATT and CDR2 SNEGSKA (reference sequence). There are 18 residues in the CDR3. The junction had 15 bases not matched to a gene; V was cut back by 0 bases and J by 2 bases.

This clonotype was seen at least ten times. J is TRBJ2-7 and V is TRBV6-1; D is possibly TRBD2 (7 bases). The CDR3 contains 17 residues. Trimming removed 2 bases at V and 2 bases at J, with 19 bases between. From germline, CDR1 is MNHNS and CDR2 SASEGT. CDR3 nucleotide sequence: TGTGCCAGCAGTGAATTCCCTTACGGGGGGCCTACCTACGAGCAGTACTTC. Its protein product is CASSEFPYGGPTYEQYF.

Points on this clonotype: A much larger clone differs from this one at a single base, so this may be a read error. The V gene is TRBV7-2, the J gene TRBJ1-1; the D gene is possibly TRBD1 (5 bases). Trimming cost V 2 bases and J 0 bases, with 16 bases left between them. Germline CDR1 is SGHTA and CDR2 is FQGNSA. The CDR3 contains 17 residues. The CDR3 bases are TGTGCCAGCAGCTTATCCGGGGGAATTTTAATGAACACTGAAGCTTTCTTT. It codes for CASSLSGGILMNTEAFF. Looking up the rest from reference TRBV7-2 and TRBJ1-1 gives the full variable domain: GAGVSQSPSNKVTEKGKDVELRCDPISGHTALYWYRQSLGQGLEFLIYFQGNSAPDKSGLPSDRFSAERTGGSVSTLTIQRTQQEDSAVYLCASSLSGGILMNTEAFFGQGTRLTVV.

V gene TRBV7-6 combines with J gene TRBJ2-1; the match to TRBD2 covers 8 bases. CDR1 SGHVS and CDR2 FNYEAQ come from the germline V gene. Trimming took 4 bases from V and 8 from J; bases not matched to a gene: 10. The length of the CDR3 is 15 residues. For the CDR3, the DNA is TGTGCCAGCAGCTCACCCCAACGGGGGGGAGATGAGCAGTTCTTC. Translation gives CASSSPQRGGDEQFF.

The chain links TRBV20-1 to TRBJ2-7; no definite D call. The CDR3 is 13 residues long. Germline-derived CDR1 and CDR2 are DFQATT and SNEGSKA (reference sequence). V dropped 0 bases and J dropped 4 bases, with 10 bases sitting between them. DNA for the CDR3: TGCAGTGCTAGAGATCCCATAACTTACGAGCAGTACTTC. Its protein is CSARDPITYEQYF.

On this clonotype: Its ends do not fully match the called genes, so a read error is possible. The chain employs TRBV18 and TRBJ1-4; the D gene is possibly TRBD1 (5 bases). Germline assignment: CDR1 KGHSH and CDR2 LQKENI. This CDR3 spans 16 amino acids. This chain's CDR3 is CTSSRGSLGANEKLFF. Here the CDR3 DNA reads TGTACCAGCTCAAGGGGATCCCTTGGCGCGAATGAAAAACTGTTTTTT.

This clonotype was seen many times. This chain uses TRBV7-8 with TRBJ2-1; 13 bases map to TRBD2. This CDR3 contains 16 residues. The trim removed 0 bases at V and 9 bases at J, leaving 5 bases unmatched. Germline-derived CDR1 and CDR2 are SGHVS and FQNEAQ. The CDR3 is CASSLALAGGPSEQFF. In DNA form, the CDR3 reads TGTGCCAGCAGCTTAGCACTAGCGGGAGGGCCAAGTGAGCAGTTCTTC.

The chain uses TRBV12-3 or TRBV12-4 and TRBJ1-1; 9 nucleotides align to TRBD1. This CDR3 is built from 15 residues. V trimming: 2 bases; J trimming: 6 bases; junction bases outside the gene matches: 7. CDR3 region: CASSLTGQGRAEAFF. The CDR3 bases are TGTGCCAGCAGTTTAACAGGACAGGGGAGGGCTGAAGCTTTCTTT.

This clonotype was found a few times. The chain recombines TRBV7-2 with TRBJ2-2; D remains ambiguous. The CDR3 consists of 14 residues. The germline gives CDR1 SGHTA, CDR2 FQGNSA. Here the CDR3 DNA reads TGTGCGGTACCCAAATTATGGGGCACCGGGGAGCTGTTTTTT. Translated: CAVPKLWGTGELFF.

This clonotype has a count of ten or more. The chain employs TRBV7-9 and TRBJ1-4; 8 bases align to TRBD1. The CDR3 totals 15 residues. The junction had 1 base not matched to a gene; V was cut back by 3 bases and J by 1 base. CDR1 is SEHNR, CDR2 FQNEAQ, per germline (reference sequence). CDR3 coding DNA: TGTGCCAGCAGCTTCGACAGGGGAACTAATGAAAAACTGTTTTTT. Its protein product is CASSFDRGTNEKLFF.

This clonotype was observed many times. The chain has TRBV2 and TRBJ1-5; D unclear. Germline V gives CDR1 SNHLY, CDR2 FYNNEI. There are 15 residues in the CDR3. The V end was cut by 1 base, the J end by 6 bases, with 13 bases between. CDR3 region: CASSEEAPVFQPQHF. CDR3 coding DNA: TGTGCCAGCAGTGAAGAGGCCCCAGTGTTTCAGCCCCAGCATTTT.

This clonotype was detected only a few times. V gene TRBV9 combines with J gene TRBJ1-2, with unresolved D. This CDR3 contains 13 residues. Germline V lookup: CDR1 SGDLS, CDR2 YYNGEE. Trimming removed 7 bases from V and 6 bases from J, with 16 bases in between. CDR3 DNA sequence: TGTGCCAGCTCCGAACAGAAGGAGGATGGCTACACCTTC. It is translated as CASSEQKEDGYTF.

The chain combines TRBV5-1 with TRBJ1-1; the D is unclear. Germline-derived CDR1 and CDR2 are SGHRS and YFSETQ. Trimming removed 4 bases from V and 4 bases from J, with 20 bases in between. The CDR3 covers 16 residues. The CDR3 DNA reads as TGCGCCAGCAGCCAAATTGTGACCCCGGGGAGCACTGAAGCTTTCTTT. Translation: CASSQIVTPGSTEAFF.

J is TRBJ2-3 and V is TRBV20-1; TRBD2 matches at 11 bases. CDR3 length: 15 amino acids. After removal of 5 bases from V and 4 bases from J, the junction contained 8 bases not matched to a gene. In germline, CDR1 is DFQATT, CDR2 SNEGSKA (reference sequence). The CDR3 coding sequence is TGCAGTGCTCTCGATAGCGGGAGGGCCCCAGATACGCAGTATTTT. It encodes CSALDSGRAPDTQYF.

This clonotype was counted once. The rearrangement links TRBV11-2 to TRBJ2-1; tentatively, D is TRBD1 (6 bases). This CDR3 has 15 amino acids. Germline CDR1 is SGHAT and CDR2 is FQNNGV. Trimming pared 1 base from V and 6 bases from J, leaving 13 bases between. CDR3 nucleotide sequence: TGTGCCAGCAGCTTAGGGGACACAGTATTCAATGAGCAGTTCTTC. Its protein is CASSLGDTVFNEQFF.

This clonotype was seen more than once but under ten times. The chain joins TRBV7-2 to TRBJ2-7; D unclear. There are 13 residues in the CDR3. Trimming shortened V by 3 bases and J by 4 bases, and 10 bases separated the two germline ends. The germline CDR1 and CDR2 sequences are SGHTA and FQGNSA. CDR3 bases: TGTGCCAGCAGCTTTGGGCTAGGTTACGAGCAGTACTTC. This codes for CASSFGLGYEQYF. Together with reference TRBV7-2 and TRBJ2-7, the CDR3 gives the full variable domain: GAGVSQSPSNKVTEKGKDVELRCDPISGHTALYWYRQSLGQGLEFLIYFQGNSAPDKSGLPSDRFSAERTGGSVSTLTIQRTQQEDSAVYLCASSFGLGYEQYFGPGTRLTVT.

In the case of this clonotype: A much larger clone differs by one base, so this may be a read error. V usage is TRBV10-3 and J usage is TRBJ1-5, with D perhaps TRBD1 (5 bases). CDR1 ENHRY and CDR2 SYGVKD come from the germline V gene. This CDR3 contains 15 residues. CDR3 in amino acids: CASSDYRLGNQPQHF. In DNA form, the CDR3 reads TGTGCCAGCAGTGATTACAGGCTGGGCAATCAGCCCCAGCATTTT.

The gene calls are TRBV9 and TRBJ2-1; 12 bases match TRBD2. V lost 4 bases, J lost 4 bases, and 3 bases stayed unmatched. The CDR3 runs to 15 residues. Germline V gives CDR1 SGDLS, CDR2 YYNGEE. As DNA, the CDR3 is TGTGCCAGCAGCACCGGGACTAGCGGGTACAATGAGCAGTTCTTC. This codes for CASSTGTSGYNEQFF.

The gene calls are TRBV19 and TRBJ2-7; D may be TRBD1 (6 bases). Germline V gene data show CDR1 as LNHDA and CDR2 as SQIVND (reference sequence). The CDR3 covers 14 residues. V shed 4 bases and J shed 6 bases, with 16 bases lying between them. CDR3 protein: CASSKTGEASEQYF. DNA for the CDR3: TGTGCCAGTAGTAAGACAGGTGAGGCTTCCGAGCAGTACTTC.